Listed here is a single TCR beta chain. The source of the sample is a study of long-term antiretroviral therapy in people with HIV. An immunoSEQ assay, version v3.0, was performed at survey level. Sequencing used immunoSEQ multiplex PCR; TCRdb keeps in-frame clones, though not all of them. The sample gives more than 15,000 clones, 80% to 85% of which show up once; roughly 9% is in the top ten. The V end was cut by 1 base, the J end by 4 bases, with 12 bases between. This CDR3 comprises 15 residues. Germline V gene lookup returns CDR1 SGHTA and CDR2 FQGNSA. This rearrangement joins TRBV7-2 to TRBJ2-3, with D tentatively TRBD1 (6 bases). The source was unsorted PBMCs, collected 0.3 years before starting antiretroviral therapy. This receptor was taken from a man aged 45-65 years with HIV. CDR3 sequence reads: CASSLVAGVPDTQYF. CDR3 DNA: TGTGCCAGCAGCTTAGTGGCAGGGGTCCCAGATACGCAGTATTTT.